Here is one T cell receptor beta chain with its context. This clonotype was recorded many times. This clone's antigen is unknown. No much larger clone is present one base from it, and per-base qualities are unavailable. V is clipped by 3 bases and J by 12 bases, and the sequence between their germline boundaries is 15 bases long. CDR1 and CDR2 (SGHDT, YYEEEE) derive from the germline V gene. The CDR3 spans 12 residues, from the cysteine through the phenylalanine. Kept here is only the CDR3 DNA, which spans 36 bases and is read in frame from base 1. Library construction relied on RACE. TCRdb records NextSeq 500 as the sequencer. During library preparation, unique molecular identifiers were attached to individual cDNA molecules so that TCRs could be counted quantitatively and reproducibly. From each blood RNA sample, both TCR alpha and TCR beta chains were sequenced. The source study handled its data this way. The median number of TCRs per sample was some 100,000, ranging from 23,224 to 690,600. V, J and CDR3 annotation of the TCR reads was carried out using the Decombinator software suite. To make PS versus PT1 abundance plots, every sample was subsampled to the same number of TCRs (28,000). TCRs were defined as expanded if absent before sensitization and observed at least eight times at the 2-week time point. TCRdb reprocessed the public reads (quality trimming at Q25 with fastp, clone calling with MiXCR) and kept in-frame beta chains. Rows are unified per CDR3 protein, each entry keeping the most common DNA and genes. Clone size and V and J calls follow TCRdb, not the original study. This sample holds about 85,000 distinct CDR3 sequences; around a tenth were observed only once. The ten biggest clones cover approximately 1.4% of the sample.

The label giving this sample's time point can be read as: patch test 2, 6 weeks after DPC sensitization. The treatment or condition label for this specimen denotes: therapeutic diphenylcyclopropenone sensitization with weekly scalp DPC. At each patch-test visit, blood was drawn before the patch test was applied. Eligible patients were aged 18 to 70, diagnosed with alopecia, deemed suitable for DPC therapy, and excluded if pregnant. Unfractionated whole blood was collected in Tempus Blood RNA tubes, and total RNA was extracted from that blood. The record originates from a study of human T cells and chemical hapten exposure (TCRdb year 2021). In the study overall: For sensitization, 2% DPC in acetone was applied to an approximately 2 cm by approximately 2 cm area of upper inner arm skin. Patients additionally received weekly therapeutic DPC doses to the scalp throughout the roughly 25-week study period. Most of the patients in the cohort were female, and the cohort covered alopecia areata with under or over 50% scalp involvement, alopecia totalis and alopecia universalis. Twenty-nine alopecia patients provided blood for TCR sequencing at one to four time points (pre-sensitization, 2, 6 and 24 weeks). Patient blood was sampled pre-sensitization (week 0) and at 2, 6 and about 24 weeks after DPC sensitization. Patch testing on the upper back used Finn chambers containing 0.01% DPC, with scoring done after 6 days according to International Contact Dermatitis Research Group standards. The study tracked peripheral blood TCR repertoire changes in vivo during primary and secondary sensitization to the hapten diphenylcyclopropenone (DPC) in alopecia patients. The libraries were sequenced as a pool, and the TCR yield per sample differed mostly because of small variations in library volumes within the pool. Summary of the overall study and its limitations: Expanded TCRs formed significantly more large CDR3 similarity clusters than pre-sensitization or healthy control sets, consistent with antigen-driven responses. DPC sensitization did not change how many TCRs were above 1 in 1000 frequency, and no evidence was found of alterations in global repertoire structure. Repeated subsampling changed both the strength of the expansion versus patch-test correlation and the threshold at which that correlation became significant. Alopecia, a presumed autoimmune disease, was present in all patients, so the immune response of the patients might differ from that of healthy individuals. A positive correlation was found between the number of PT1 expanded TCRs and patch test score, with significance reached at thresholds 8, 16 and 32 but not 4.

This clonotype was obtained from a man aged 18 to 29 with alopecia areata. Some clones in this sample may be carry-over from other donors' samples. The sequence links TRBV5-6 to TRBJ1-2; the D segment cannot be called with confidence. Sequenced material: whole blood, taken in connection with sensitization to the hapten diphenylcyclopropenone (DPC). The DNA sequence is TGTGCCAGCAGCTCTCAACAGCGAGTACACACCTTC. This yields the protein CASSSQQRVHTF. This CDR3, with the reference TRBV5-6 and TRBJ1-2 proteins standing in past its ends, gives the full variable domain DAGVTQSPTHLIKTRGQQVTLRCSPKSGHDTVSWYQQALGQGPQFIFQYYEEEERQRGNFPDRFSGHQFPNYSSELNVNALLLGDSALYLCASSSQQRVHTFGSGTRLTVV.